One and the same sample provided the 5 T cell receptor beta chains below, sequenced in a study of cytomegalovirus exposure and HLA in healthy donors (dated by TCRdb to the late 2010s). The receptor library was made with the immunoSEQ multiplex PCR assay. The multiplex PCR relied on a mix of 60 forward primers for TCR Vbeta segments and 13 reverse primers for TCR Jbeta segments. The source is immuneACCESS, and TCRdb retained only in-frame sequences with V and J called. Part of the clones is not carried over; for the studies checked, unresolved V genes explain less than half of this, and the remainder is unexplained. The sample table contains 95,000 to 100,000 clones; only one count was recorded for roughly 80% of them. The ten largest clones add up to approximately 2% of the sample. Sequencing was done on a sample of PBMCs. Receptors originate from a man aged 40-49 years in good health and CMV-seronegative.

The chain recombines TRBV7-2 with TRBJ2-5; possible D gene TRBD1, 6 bases. The V and J ends lost 5 bases and 4 bases respectively, with 14 bases between them. CDR1 and CDR2 from the germline V gene are SGHTA and FQGNSA. CDR3 length: 14 residues. The CDR3 spells CASSPRTGLETQYF. The CDR3 coding sequence is TGTGCCAGCAGCCCCCGCACAGGGTTAGAGACCCAGTACTTC.

For this clone: At one end the junction does not follow the germline gene, possibly because of a read error. J is TRBJ1-4 and V is TRBV19, with D uncertain. Germline V gene sequence: CDR1 LNHDA, CDR2 SQIVND (reference sequence). The CDR3 extends over 12 amino acids. Here the CDR3 DNA reads TGTGCCAGTAGATCCGTTGAGGGCAGGAGGACTTTT. Its translation: CASRSVEGRRTF.

The rearrangement uses TRBV4-2 and TRBJ2-3; possibly TRBD1 for D (6 bases). The germline V gene has CDR1 LGHNA and CDR2 YNFKEQ. The CDR3 loop spans 16 amino acids. V lost 5 bases and J 4 bases, leaving 19 bases between the germline ends. The CDR3: CASSKMARGLPDTQYF. The CDR3 bases are TGTGCCAGCAGCAAAATGGCCAGGGGTTTGCCAGATACGCAGTATTTT.

This clone has just one count. The chain recombines TRBV4-3 with TRBJ1-2; maybe TRBD1 (5 bases). This CDR3 comprises 13 residues. Germline CDR1 and CDR2: LGHNA and YSLEER. V was trimmed by 1 base and J by 7 bases, leaving 10 bases between them. The CDR3 nucleotides read TGCGCCAGCAGCCAAGCACCGACAGTTGGCTACACCTTC. It encodes CASSQAPTVGYTF.

This clone came up once. The V gene is TRBV6-1, the J gene TRBJ2-3; 7 nucleotides agree with TRBD2. The V gene's germline CDR1 is MNHNS and CDR2 SASEGT. J lost 2 bases, V lost 7 bases, and 6 bases had no gene match. The CDR3 runs 14 residues. The CDR3: CASMSAGITDTQYF. Here the CDR3 DNA reads TGTGCCAGCATGTCAGCGGGGATCACAGATACGCAGTATTTT.